This T cell receptor (beta chain) was identified in a study of metastatic and nonmetastatic thyroid tumors. CDR3 length: 13 residues. V lost 0 bases, J lost 4 bases, and 9 bases lay in between. Germline V gene lookup returns CDR1 GTSNPN and CDR2 SVGIG (reference sequence). TCRdb reprocessed the PCR reads using MiXCR. Here the sample spans 20,000 to 25,000 clones, just over 20% being singletons. Every patient underwent thyroid surgery untreated. This clone was detected a few times. Sample: blood. The sequence was obtained from a female donor with papillary thyroid cancer or a benign thyroid nodule (not recorded which). Some clones in this sample may be carry-over from other donors' samples. V is TRBV30 and J is TRBJ1-2, with unresolved D. The CDR3 spells CAWSVGLTYGYTF. CDR3 DNA sequence: TGTGCCTGGAGTGTAGGACTCACCTATGGCTACACCTTC.